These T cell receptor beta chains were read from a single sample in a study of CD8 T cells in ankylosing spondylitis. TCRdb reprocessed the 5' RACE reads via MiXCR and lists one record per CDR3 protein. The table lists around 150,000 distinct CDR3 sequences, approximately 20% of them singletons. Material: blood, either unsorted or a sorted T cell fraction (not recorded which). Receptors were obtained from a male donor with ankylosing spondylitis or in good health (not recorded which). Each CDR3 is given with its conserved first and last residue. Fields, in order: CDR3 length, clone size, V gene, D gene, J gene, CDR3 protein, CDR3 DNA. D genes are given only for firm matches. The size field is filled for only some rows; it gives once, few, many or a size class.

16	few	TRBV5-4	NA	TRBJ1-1	CASSSTGLSSYTEAFF	TGTGCCAGCAGCTCTACAGGGTTGTCTAGTTACACTGAAGCTTTCTTT
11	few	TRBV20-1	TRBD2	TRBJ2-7	CSAHSGYEQYF	TGCAGTGCTCATAGCGGGTACGAGCAGTACTTC
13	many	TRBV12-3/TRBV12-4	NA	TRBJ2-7	CASSLDVSYEQYF	TGTGCCAGCAGTTTGGACGTTTCCTACGAGCAGTACTTC
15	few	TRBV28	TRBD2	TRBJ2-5	CASRKRLAGAETQYF	TGTGCCAGTAGAAAAAGGCTAGCGGGAGCAGAGACCCAGTACTTC
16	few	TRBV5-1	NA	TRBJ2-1	CASSSTAGVTYNEQFF	TGCGCCAGCAGCTCCACAGCGGGTGTGACCTACAATGAGCAGTTCTTC
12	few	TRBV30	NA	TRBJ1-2	CAWSSVSRGYTF	TGTGCCTGGAGTTCGGTCTCGAGGGGCTACACCTTC
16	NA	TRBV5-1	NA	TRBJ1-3	CASSSGSLFSGNTIYF	TGCGCCAGCAGTTCTGGCAGCCTCTTCTCTGGAAACACCATATATTTT
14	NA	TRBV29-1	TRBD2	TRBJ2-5	CSVEARLAEETQYF	TGCAGCGTTGAGGCCCGACTAGCTGAGGAGACCCAGTACTTC
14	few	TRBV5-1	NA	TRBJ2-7	CASSLSGSSAEQYF	TGCGCCAGCAGCTTGTCGGGCAGTTCCGCCGAGCAGTACTTC
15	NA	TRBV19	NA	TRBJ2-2	CASRSAARNTGELFF	TGTGCCAGTAGATCGGCGGCCCGGAACACCGGGGAGCTGTTTTTT
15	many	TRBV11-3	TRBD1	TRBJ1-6	CASSPDRGLNSPLHF	TGTGCCAGCAGCCCGGACAGGGGGCTTAATTCACCCCTCCACTTT
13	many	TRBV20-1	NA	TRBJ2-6	CSAYRFGANVLTF	TGCAGTGCCTACCGGTTTGGGGCCAACGTCCTGACTTTC
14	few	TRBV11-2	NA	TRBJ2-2	CATLGSRYTGELLF	TGTGCCACCCTCGGGAGCAGATACACCGGGGAGCTGCTTTTT
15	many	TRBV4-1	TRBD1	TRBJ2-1	CASSQVKGASDEQFF	TGCGCCAGCAGCCAAGTGAAGGGGGCGTCGGATGAGCAGTTCTTC
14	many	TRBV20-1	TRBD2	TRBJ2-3	CSARTSGRADTQYF	TGCAGTGCTAGAACTAGCGGGAGAGCAGATACGCAGTATTTT
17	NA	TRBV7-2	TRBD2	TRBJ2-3	CASSLAGGHGRTDTQYF	TGTGCCAGCAGCTTGGCGGGAGGGCACGGGCGGACAGATACGCAGTATTTT
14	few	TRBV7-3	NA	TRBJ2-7	CASSLPFGNDEQYF	TGTGCCAGCAGCTTACCTTTCGGGAACGACGAGCAGTACTTC
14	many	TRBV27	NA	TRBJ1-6	CASSLYRGNSPLHF	TGTGCCAGCAGTTTATATCGGGGAAATTCACCCCTCCACTTT
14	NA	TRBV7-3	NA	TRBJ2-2	CASSLNLNTGELFF	TGTGCCAGCAGCTTAAATTTAAACACCGGGGAGCTGTTTTTT
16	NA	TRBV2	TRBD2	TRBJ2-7	CASVGLAGEGSYEQYF	TGTGCCAGCGTTGGACTAGCGGGAGAGGGCTCCTACGAGCAGTACTTC
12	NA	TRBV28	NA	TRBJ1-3	CASRGGGNTIYF	TGTGCCAGCAGGGGGGGGGGAAACACCATATATTTT
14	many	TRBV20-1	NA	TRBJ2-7	CSAREPRSSYEQYF	TGCAGTGCTAGGGAACCCAGGAGCTCCTACGAGCAGTACTTC
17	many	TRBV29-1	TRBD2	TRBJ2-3	CSVWGGTSGRGTDTQYF	TGCAGCGTGTGGGGTGGGACTAGCGGGAGGGGCACAGATACGCAGTATTTT
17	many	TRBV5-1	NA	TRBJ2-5	CASSPGLLQSYQETQYF	TGCGCCAGCAGCCCGGGACTCCTCCAGTCGTACCAAGAGACCCAGTACTTC
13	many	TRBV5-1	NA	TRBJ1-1	CASSSQGDTEAFF	TGCGCCAGCAGCTCTCAGGGTGACACTGAAGCTTTCTTT
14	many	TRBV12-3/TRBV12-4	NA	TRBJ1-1	CASTYRRGNTEAFF	TGTGCCAGCACCTACAGGAGAGGGAACACTGAAGCTTTCTTT
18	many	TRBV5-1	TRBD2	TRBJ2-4	CASSFGLALALAKNIQYF	TGCGCCAGCAGCTTCGGACTAGCCTTAGCACTAGCCAAAAACATTCAGTACTTC